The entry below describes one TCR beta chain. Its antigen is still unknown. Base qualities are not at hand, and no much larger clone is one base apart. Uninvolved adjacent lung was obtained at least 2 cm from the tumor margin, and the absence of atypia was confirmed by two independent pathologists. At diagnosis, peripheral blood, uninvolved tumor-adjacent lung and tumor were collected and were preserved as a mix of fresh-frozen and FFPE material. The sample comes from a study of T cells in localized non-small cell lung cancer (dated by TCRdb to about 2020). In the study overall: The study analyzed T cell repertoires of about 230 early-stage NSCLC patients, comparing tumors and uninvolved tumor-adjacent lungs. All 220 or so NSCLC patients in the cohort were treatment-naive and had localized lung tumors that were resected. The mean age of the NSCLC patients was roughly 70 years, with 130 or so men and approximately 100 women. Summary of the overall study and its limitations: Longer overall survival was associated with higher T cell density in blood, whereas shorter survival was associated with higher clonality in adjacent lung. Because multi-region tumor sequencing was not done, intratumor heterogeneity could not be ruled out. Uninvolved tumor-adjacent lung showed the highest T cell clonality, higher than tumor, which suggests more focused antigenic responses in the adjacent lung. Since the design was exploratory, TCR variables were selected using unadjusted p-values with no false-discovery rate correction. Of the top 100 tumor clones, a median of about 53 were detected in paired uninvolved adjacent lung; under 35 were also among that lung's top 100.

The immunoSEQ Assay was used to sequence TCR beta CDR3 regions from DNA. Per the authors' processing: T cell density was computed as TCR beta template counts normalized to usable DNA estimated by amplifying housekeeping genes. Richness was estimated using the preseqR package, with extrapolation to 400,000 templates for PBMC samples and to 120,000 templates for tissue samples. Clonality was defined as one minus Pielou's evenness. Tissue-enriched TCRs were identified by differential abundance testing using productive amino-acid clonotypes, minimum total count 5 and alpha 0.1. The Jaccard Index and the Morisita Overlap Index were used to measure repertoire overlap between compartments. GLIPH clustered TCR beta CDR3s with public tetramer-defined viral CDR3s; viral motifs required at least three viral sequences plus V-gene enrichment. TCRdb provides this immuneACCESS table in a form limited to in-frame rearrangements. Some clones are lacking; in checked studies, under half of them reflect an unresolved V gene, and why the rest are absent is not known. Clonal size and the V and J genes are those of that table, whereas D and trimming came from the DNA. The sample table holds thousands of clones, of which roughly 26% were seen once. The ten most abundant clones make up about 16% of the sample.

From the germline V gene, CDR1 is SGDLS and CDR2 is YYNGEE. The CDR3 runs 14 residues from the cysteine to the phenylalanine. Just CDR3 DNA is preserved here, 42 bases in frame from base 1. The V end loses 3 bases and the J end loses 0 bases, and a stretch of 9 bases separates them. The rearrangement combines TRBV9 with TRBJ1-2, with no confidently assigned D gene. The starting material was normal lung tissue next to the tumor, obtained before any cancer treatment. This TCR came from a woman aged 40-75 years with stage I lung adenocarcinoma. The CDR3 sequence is CASSGEGANYGYTF. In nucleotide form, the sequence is TGTGCCAGCAGCGGAGAGGGCGCTAACTATGGCTACACCTTC.